The clone carrying this T cell receptor delta chain was counted a single time. Its antigen is currently unknown. This entry belongs to a study of Vδ1+ human thymocytes. Study observations and caveats: Despite high sort purity, around 19% of thymic T cell receptor delta sequences were Vdelta2. Thymic TRG and TRD repertoires appeared highly polyclonal, with Gaussian CDR3 length distributions.

The sorted cells were CD3+ Vdelta1+ Vdelta2- thymocytes from alphabeta-depleted thymus. Extracted RNA was reverse transcribed into cDNA. Multiplex PCR used pooled V-gene forward primers and a constant-region reverse primer to amplify CDR3s. With CATT, TCRdb re-called clones from the multiplex PCR reads. The sample holds around 60,000 delta-chain clones, around 15% seen once. V lost 0 bases, J lost 3 bases, and 32 bases stayed unmatched. This CDR3 is 25 amino acids long. Looked up from germline, CDR1 is TSWWSYY and CDR2 is QGS. This chain uses TRDV1 with TRDJ1, with 9 bases identical to TRDD3. This clonotype originated in a girl under three years old who had congenital heart surgery. The sequencing input was Vdelta1+ gamma-delta thymocytes from the thymus. The subset denotes: FACS-sorted CD3+ TCRalphabeta- TCRVdelta1+ TCRVdelta2- thymocytes. The CDR3 reads CALGELGVSYIYLTGGPSGADKLIF. The CDR3 DNA reads as TGTGCTCTTGGGGAACTTGGGGTCTCCTACATCTACTTGACTGGGGGACCCTCTGGGGCCGATAAACTCATCTTT.